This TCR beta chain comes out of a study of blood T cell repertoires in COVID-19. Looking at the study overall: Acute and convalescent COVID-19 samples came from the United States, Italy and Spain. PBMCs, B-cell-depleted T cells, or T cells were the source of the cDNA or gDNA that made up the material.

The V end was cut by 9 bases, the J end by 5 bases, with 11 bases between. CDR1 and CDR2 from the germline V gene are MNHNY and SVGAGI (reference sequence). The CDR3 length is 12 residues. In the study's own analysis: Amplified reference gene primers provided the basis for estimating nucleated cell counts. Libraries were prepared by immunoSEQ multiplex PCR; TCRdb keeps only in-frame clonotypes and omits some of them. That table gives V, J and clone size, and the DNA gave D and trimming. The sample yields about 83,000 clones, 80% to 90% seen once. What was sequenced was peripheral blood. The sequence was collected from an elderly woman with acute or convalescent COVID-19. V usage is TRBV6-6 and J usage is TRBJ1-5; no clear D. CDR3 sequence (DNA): TGTGCCAGTAAGAGGGCCGATCAGCCCCAGCATTTT. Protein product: CASKRADQPQHF.